Listed here is a single T cell receptor (beta chain). The antigen is not known. Regarding time point: late sampling 161 to 241 days after vaccination in a few convalescent patients. Treatment described: roughly ten-day PBMC culture with coronavirus spike peptide pools or control peptides (ViraFEST assay). Some 2 million PBMCs were grown per well alongside roughly 9.1 IU/ml IL-2 and around 9.6 ug/ml peptide pools. The sample belongs to a study of vaccination and CD4 T cells after COVID-19. About the study: Vaccination of participants consisted of two doses of either BNT162b2 or mRNA-1273 vaccine. A median of about 98 days (range 35 to 161) separated diagnosis from post-COVID sampling.

Sequencing of DNA taken from cultured CD4+ T cells relied on the Oncomine TCR Beta short-read assay. TCRdb passed the PCR reads through MiXCR, listing each CDR3 protein once. The table has 20,000 or so distinct CDR3 sequences, roughly 46% seen once. The CDR3 runs 16 residues. CDR1 is SNHLY, CDR2 FYNNEI, per germline. V was shortened by 1 base and J by 2 bases, with 12 bases between the two germline ends. The chain is built from TRBV2 and TRBJ1-5, with D unclear. The receptor comes from a human donor who had recovered from COVID-19. Sequencing used CD4+ T cells from blood, cultured in vitro, obtained about 7 months after SARS-CoV-2 vaccination. CDR3 sequence (DNA): TGTGCCAGCAGTGAAGAGGGCCACCATGGCAATCAGCCCCAGCATTTT. Its protein is CASSEEGHHGNQPQHF. The full variable domain, rest sourced from reference TRBV2 and TRBJ1-5, is EPEVTQTPSHQVTQMGQEVILRCVPISNHLYFYWYRQILGQKVEFLVSFYNNEISEKSEIFDDQFSVERPDGSNFTLKIRSTKLEDSAMYFCASSEEGHHGNQPQHFGDGTRLSIL.